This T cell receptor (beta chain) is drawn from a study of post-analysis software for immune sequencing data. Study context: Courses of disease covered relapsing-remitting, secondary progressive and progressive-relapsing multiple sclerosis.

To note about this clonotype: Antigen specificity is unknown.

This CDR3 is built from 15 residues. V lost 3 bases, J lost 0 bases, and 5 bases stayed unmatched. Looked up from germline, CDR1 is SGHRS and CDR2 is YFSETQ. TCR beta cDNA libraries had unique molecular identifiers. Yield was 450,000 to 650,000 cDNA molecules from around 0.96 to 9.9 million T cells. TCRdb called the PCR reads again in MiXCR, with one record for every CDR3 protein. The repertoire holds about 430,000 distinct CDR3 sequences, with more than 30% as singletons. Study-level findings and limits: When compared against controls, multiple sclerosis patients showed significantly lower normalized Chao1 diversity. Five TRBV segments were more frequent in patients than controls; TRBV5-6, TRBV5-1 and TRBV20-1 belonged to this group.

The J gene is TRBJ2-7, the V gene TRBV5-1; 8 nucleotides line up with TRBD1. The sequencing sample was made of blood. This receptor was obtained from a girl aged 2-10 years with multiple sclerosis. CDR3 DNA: TGCGCCAGCAGCTGGTATGGACAGGGCTCCTACGAGCAGTACTTC. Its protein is CASSWYGQGSYEQYF.